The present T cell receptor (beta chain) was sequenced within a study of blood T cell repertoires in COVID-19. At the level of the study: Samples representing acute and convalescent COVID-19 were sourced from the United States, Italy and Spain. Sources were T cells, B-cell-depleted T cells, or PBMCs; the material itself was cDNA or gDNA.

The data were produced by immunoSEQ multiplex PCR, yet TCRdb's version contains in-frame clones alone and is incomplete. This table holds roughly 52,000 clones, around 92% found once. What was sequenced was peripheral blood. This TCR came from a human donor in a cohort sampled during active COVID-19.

The CDR3 region has the DNA TGTGCCAGCAACCCTTCGAACGGGGGGCTTTCTGAAGCTTTCTTT. Its translation is CASNPSNGGLSEAFF. V gene TRBV5-4 combines with J gene TRBJ1-1; TRBD1 is a possible D gene (6 bases). V was trimmed by 6 bases and J by 6 bases, leaving 21 bases between them. The CDR3 sequence is 15 residues long. CDR1 is SGHNT, CDR2 YYREEE, per germline (reference sequence).